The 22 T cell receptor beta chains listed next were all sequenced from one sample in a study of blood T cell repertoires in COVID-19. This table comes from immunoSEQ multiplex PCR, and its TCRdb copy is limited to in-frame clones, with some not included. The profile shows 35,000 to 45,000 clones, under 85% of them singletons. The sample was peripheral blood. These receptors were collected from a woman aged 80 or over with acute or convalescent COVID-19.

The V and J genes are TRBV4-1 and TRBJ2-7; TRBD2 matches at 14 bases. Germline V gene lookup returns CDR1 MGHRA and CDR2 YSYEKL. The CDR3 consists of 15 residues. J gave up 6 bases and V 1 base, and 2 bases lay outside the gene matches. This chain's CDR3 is CASSQVGLAGVEQYF. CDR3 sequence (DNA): TGCGCCAGCAGCCAAGTGGGACTAGCGGGAGTCGAGCAGTACTTC.

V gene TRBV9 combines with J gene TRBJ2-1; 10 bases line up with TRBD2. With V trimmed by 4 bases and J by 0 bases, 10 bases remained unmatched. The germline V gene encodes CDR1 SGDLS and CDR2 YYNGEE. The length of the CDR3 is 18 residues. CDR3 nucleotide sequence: TGTGCCAGCAGCCCATGGGGAGCGGGAGGGTCCTCCTACAATGAGCAGTTCTTC. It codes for CASSPWGAGGSSYNEQFF. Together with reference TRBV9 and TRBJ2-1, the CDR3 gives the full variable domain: DSGVTQTPKHLITATGQRVTLRCSPRSGDLSVYWYQQSLDQGLQFLIQYYNGEERAKGNILERFSAQQFPDLHSELNLSSLELGDSALYFCASSPWGAGGSSYNEQFFGPGTRLTVL.

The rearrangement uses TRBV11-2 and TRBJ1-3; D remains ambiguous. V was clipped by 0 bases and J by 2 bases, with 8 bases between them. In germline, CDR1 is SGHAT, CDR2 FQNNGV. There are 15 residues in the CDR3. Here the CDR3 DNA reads TGTGCCAGCAGCTTAGATATCGGGACTGGAAACACCATATATTTT. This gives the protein CASSLDIGTGNTIYF.

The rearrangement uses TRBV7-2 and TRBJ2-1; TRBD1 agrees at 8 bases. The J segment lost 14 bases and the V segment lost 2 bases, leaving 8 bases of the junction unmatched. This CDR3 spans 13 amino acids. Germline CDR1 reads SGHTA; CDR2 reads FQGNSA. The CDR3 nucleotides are TGTGCCAGCAGCTTAATCCGGACAGGGTTGAAGTTCTTC. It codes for CASSLIRTGLKFF. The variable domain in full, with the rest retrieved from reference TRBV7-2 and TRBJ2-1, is GAGVSQSPSNKVTEKGKDVELRCDPISGHTALYWYRQSLGQGLEFLIYFQGNSAPDKSGLPSDRFSAERTGGSVSTLTIQRTQQEDSAVYLCASSLIRTGLKFFGPGTRLTVL.

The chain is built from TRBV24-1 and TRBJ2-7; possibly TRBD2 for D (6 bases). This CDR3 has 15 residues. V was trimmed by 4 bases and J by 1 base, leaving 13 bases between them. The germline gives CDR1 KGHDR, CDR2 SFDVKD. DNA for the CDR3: TGTGCCACCAGTGAGGTCATGGGGAGGTCCTACGAGCAGTACTTC. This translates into CATSEVMGRSYEQYF.

This chain's CDR3 is CASSQNRDRLQEQYF. In DNA form, the CDR3 reads TGTGCCAGCAGCCAAAACCGGGACAGGCTTCAGGAGCAGTACTTC. This chain links TRBV7-6 with TRBJ2-7, with TRBD1 identical over 8 bases. Germline V lookup: CDR1 SGHVS, CDR2 FNYEAQ. V lost 5 bases to trimming and J lost 7 bases; unmatched junction nucleotides: 13. The CDR3 is 15 amino acids.

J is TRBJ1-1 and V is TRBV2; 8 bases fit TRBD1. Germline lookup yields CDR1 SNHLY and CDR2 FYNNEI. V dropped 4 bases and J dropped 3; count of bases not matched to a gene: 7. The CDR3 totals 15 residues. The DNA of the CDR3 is TGTGCCAGCAGTGGGATGGACAGGGCCTACACTGAAGCTTTCTTT. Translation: CASSGMDRAYTEAFF.

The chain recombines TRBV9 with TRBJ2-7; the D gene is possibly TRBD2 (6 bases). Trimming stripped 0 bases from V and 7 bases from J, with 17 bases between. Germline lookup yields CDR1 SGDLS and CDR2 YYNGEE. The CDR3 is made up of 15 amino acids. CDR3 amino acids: CASSVEAGGEREQYF. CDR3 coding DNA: TGTGCCAGCAGCGTAGAGGCAGGCGGGGAACGGGAGCAGTACTTC.

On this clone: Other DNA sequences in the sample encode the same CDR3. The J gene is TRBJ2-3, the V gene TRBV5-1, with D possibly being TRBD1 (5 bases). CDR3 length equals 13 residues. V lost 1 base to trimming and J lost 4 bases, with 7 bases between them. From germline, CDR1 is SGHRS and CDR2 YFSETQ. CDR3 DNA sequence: TGCGCCAGCAGCTTGTTGGGGCCAGATACGCAGTATTTT. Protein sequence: CASSLLGPDTQYF.

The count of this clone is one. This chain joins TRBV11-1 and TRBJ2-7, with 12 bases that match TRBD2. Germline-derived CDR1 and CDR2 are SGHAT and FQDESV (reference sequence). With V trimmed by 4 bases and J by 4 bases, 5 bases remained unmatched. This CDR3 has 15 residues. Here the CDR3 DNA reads TGTGCCAGCAGCTACCCCGGACTAGCGGGGTACGAGCAGTACTTC. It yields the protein CASSYPGLAGYEQYF.

Here the CDR3 DNA reads TGTGCCAGCAGTGAGTGGGGGAGACAGGGAAACATTCAGTACTTC. Its translation is CASSEWGRQGNIQYF. The chain links TRBV28 to TRBJ2-4; TRBD1 aligns across 7 bases. The CDR3 spans 15 residues. Germline-derived CDR1 and CDR2 are MDHEN and SYDVKM. V gave up 5 bases and J gave up 6 bases; unmatched junction bases: 10. Variable domain in full (rest from reference TRBV28 and TRBJ2-4): DVKVTQSSRYLVKRTGEKVFLECVQDMDHENMFWYRQDPGLGLRLIYFSYDVKMKEKGDIPEGYSVSREKKERFSLILESASTNQTSMYLCASSEWGRQGNIQYFGAGTRLSVL.

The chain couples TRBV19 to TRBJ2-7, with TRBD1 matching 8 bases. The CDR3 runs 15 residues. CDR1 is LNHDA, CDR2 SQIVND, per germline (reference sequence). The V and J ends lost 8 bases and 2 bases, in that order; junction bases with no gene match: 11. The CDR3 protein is CASADRGPNPYEQYF. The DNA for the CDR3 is TGTGCCAGTGCCGACAGGGGTCCGAACCCCTACGAGCAGTACTTC.

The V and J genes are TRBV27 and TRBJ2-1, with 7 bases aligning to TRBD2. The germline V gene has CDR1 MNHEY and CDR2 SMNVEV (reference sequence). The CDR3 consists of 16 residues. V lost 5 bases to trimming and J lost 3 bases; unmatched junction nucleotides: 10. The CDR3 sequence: CASSPSEGGSYNEQFF. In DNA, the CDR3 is TGTGCCAGCAGTCCCTCCGAGGGAGGGAGCTACAATGAGCAGTTCTTC.

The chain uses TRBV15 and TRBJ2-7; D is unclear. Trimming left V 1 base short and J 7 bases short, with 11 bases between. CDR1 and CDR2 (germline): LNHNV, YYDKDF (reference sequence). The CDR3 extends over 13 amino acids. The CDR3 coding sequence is TGTGCCACCAGCAGAGTGGGCTTAGGAGAGCAGTACTTC. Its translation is CATSRVGLGEQYF.

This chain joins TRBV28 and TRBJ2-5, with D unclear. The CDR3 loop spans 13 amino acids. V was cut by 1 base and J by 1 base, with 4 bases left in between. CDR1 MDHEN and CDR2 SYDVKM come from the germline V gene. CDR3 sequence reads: CASSLLVQETQYF. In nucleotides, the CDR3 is TGTGCCAGCAGTTTATTAGTCCAAGAGACCCAGTACTTC.

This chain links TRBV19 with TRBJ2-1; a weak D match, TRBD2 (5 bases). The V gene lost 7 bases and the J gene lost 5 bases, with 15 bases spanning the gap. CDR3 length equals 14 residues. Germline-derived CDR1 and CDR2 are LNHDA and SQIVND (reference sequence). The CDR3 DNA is TGTGCCAGTACCCCCCGGACTCAAGACAATGAGCAGTTCTTC. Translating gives CASTPRTQDNEQFF.

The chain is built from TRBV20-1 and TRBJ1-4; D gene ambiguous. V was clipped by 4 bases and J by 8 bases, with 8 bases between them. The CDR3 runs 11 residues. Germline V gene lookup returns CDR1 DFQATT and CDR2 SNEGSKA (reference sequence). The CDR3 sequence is CSATSGEKLFF. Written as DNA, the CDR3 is TGCAGTGCTACTTCAGGAGAAAAACTGTTTTTT.

The CDR3 loop is CASRKGGDRELANYGYTF. The CDR3 region has the DNA TGTGCAAGTCGCAAGGGGGGGGACAGGGAATTAGCTAACTATGGCTACACCTTC. The chain uses TRBV12-2 and TRBJ1-2; the D call of TRBD1 is as the table states it, not checked on the DNA. TRBV12-2 has pseudogene status. The CDR3 is made up of 18 amino acids.

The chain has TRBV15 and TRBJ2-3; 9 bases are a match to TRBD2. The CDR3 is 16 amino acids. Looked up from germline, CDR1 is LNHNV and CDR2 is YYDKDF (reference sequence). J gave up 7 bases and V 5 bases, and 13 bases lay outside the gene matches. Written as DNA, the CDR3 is TGTGCCACCAGCCGTCATAGCGGGAGCGGCGGAAATACGCAGTATTTT. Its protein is CATSRHSGSGGNTQYF.

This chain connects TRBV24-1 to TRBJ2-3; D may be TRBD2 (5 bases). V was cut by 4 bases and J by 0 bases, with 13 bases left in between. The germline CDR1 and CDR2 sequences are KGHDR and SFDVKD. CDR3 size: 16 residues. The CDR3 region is CATSDGLAPSTDTQYF. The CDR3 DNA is TGTGCCACCAGTGACGGCCTAGCACCGAGCACAGATACGCAGTATTTT.

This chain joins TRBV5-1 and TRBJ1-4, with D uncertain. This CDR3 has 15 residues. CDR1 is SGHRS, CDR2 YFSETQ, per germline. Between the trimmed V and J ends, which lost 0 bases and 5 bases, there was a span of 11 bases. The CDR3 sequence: CASSLGGSSNEKLFF. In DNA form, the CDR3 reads TGCGCCAGCAGCTTGGGTGGGAGCTCAAATGAAAAACTGTTTTTT. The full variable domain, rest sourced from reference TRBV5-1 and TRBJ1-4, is KAGVTQTPRYLIKTRGQQVTLSCSPISGHRSVSWYQQTPGQGLQFLFEYFSETQRNKGNFPGRFSGRQFSNSRSEMNVSTLELGDSALYLCASSLGGSSNEKLFFGSGTQLSVL.

Here the CDR3 DNA reads TGTGCCACCCGAGATGTAGGGAGCTCTGGAAACACCATATATTTT. This sequence encodes CATRDVGSSGNTIYF. This rearrangement joins TRBV25-1 to TRBJ1-3; D is undetermined. From germline, CDR1 is MGHDK and CDR2 SYGVNS. The CDR3 contains 15 residues. Trimming took off 10 bases at V and 0 bases at J, with 16 bases between the two ends. Supplemented by reference TRBV25-1 and TRBJ1-3, the full variable domain reads EADIYQTPRYLVIGTGKKITLECSQTMGHDKMYWYQQDPGMELHLIHYSYGVNSTEKGDLSSESTVSRIRTEHFPLTLESARPSHTSQYLCATRDVGSSGNTIYFGEGSWLTVV.